The clone carrying this T cell receptor beta chain was detected only a few times. The antigen remains unidentified. For the diagnoses, clinical symptoms, serum thyroxine and TRAb, thyroid ultrasound and orbital computed tomography were used. These data come from a study of T cells in Graves' hyperthyroidism and ophthalmopathy. Amplified TCR beta CDR3 regions derived from RNA transcripts. HTBI primers drove first-round RT-PCR of the TCR CDR3. TCRdb re-called the multiplex PCR reads with MiXCR, one entry per CDR3 protein. Among about 570,000 distinct CDR3 sequences listed, 40% to 55% were seen once. Trimming cost V 1 base and J 0 bases, with 7 bases left between them. This CDR3 contains 15 residues. From germline, CDR1 is LGHDT and CDR2 YNNKEL (reference sequence). General study results and limits: Through a model of 13 V-J features, ophthalmopathy was separated from stable hyperthyroidism.

Sequencing was performed on peripheral blood or thyroid tissue (not recorded which). This chain connects TRBV3-1 to TRBJ1-3; the D is unclear. The source of this sequence is an adult woman with Graves' disease, either hyperthyroidism or ophthalmopathy (not recorded which). CDR3 in DNA: TGTGCCAGCAGCCAAGGGGGTGTCTCTGGAAACACCATATATTTT. It encodes CASSQGGVSGNTIYF.